These 27 T cell receptor beta chains share one sample of origin, sequenced in a study of graft-versus-host responses after intestinal transplantation. Measured with immunoSEQ multiplex PCR; TCRdb has only the in-frame clones, and not every one. The data contain 65,000 to 85,000 clones, around nine tenths of them seen just once; the ten biggest clones take up approximately 6.9%. The sample was bone marrow, taken less than 750 days after intestinal transplantation. These receptors were obtained from a human patient who received an intestinal transplant, so some T cells may come from the graft donor.

This clone was seen a single time. This chain uses TRBV18 with TRBJ2-3; TRBD1 matches 7 bases. This CDR3 comprises 13 residues. Looked up from germline, CDR1 is KGHSH and CDR2 is LQKENI. With V trimmed by 6 bases and J by 3 bases, 3 bases remained unmatched. CDR3 in amino acids: CASSTGVTDTQYF. The CDR3 DNA follows: TGTGCCAGCTCCACAGGGGTTACAGATACGCAGTATTTT.

The chain employs TRBV13 and TRBJ1-6; D is possibly TRBD1 (5 bases). CDR1 PRHDT and CDR2 FYEKMQ come from the germline V gene (reference sequence). The CDR3 extends over 14 amino acids. V shed 5 bases and J shed 10 bases, with 15 bases lying between them. CDR3 protein: CASSAGTGVSPLHF. The CDR3 DNA follows: TGTGCCAGCAGCGCCGGGACCGGAGTATCACCCCTCCACTTT.

The chain employs TRBV13 and TRBJ2-6, with D unclear. The CDR3 consists of 15 residues. Germline V CDR1 and CDR2: PRHDT, FYEKMQ (reference sequence). V was pared by 0 bases and J by 2 bases, with 5 bases between. The CDR3 here is CASSLGGPGANVLTF. The CDR3 nucleotides read TGTGCCAGCAGCTTAGGGGGCCCTGGGGCCAACGTCCTGACTTTC.

The chain combines TRBV6-5 with TRBJ1-1, with D perhaps TRBD1 (6 bases). Germline assignment: CDR1 MNHEY and CDR2 SVGAGI. The V and J ends lost 2 bases and 4 bases respectively, with 11 bases between them. The CDR3 spans 14 residues. CDR3 loop: CASSYAGESTEAFF. In DNA form, the CDR3 reads TGTGCCAGCAGTTACGCAGGGGAGAGCACTGAAGCTTTCTTT.

The chain couples TRBV6-1 to TRBJ1-2; D gene unclear. Looked up from germline, CDR1 is MNHNS and CDR2 is SASEGT. The CDR3 is 16 residues long. V shed 2 bases and J shed 3 bases, with 16 bases lying between them. CDR3 protein: CASSERAAGYHYGYTF. In nucleotides, the CDR3 is TGTGCCAGCAGTGAAAGGGCGGCGGGATACCACTATGGCTACACCTTC.

The chain joins TRBV7-2 to TRBJ2-7; 14 nucleotides line up with TRBD2. In germline, CDR1 is SGHTA, CDR2 FQGNSA. V dropped 5 bases and J dropped 0; count of bases not matched to a gene: 9. The CDR3 length is 18 residues. The CDR3 DNA sequence: TGTGCCAGCAGCGGCGGGACTAGCGGGAGCCAGCACTCCTACGAGCAGTACTTC. As protein: CASSGGTSGSQHSYEQYF.

The rearrangement links TRBV18 to TRBJ2-7; TRBD2 aligns across 10 bases. Germline V CDR1 and CDR2: KGHSH, LQKENI. The CDR3 covers 15 residues. With 3 bases clipped from V and 2 bases from J, the junction kept 4 bases outside the gene matches. The CDR3 sequence: CASSPVAGGTYEQYF. The CDR3 nucleotides read TGTGCCAGCTCACCTGTAGCGGGAGGTACCTACGAGCAGTACTTC.

This clone has just a few counts. The chain joins TRBV10-3 to TRBJ1-2; 8 nucleotides agree with TRBD1. The CDR3 length is 15 residues. The trim removed 7 bases at V and 7 bases at J, leaving 14 bases unmatched. From germline, CDR1 is ENHRY and CDR2 SYGVKD. In DNA, the CDR3 is TGTGCCATCAACCCTTCAGGGGGCCCACGGACTGGCTACACCTTC. As protein: CAINPSGGPRTGYTF.

The chain has TRBV7-6 and TRBJ2-7, with TRBD1 matching over 7 bases. The CDR3 length is 15 residues. From germline, CDR1 is SGHVS and CDR2 FNYEAQ. Germline trimming cut 1 base from V and 2 bases from J; bases unmatched to any gene: 5. Here the CDR3 reads CASSLGGTETYEQYF. Here the CDR3 DNA reads TGTGCCAGCAGCTTAGGGGGGACAGAGACCTACGAGCAGTACTTC.

This clone was seen once. The CDR3 reads CASSAHPGTDYGYTF. CDR3 sequence (DNA): TGTGCCAGCAGCGCGCACCCAGGGACAGATTATGGCTACACCTTC. The V gene is TRBV9, the J gene TRBJ1-2, with TRBD1 identical over 7 bases. There are 15 residues in the CDR3. CDR1 is SGDLS and CDR2 is YYNGEE in the germline V gene. V dropped 3 bases and J dropped 5; count of bases not matched to a gene: 10.

The rearrangement links TRBV5-1 to TRBJ2-6; 10 bases match TRBD1. With V trimmed by 2 bases and J by 0 bases, 8 bases remained unmatched. This CDR3 region has 19 residues. The V gene's germline CDR1 is SGHRS and CDR2 YFSETQ. As DNA, the CDR3 is TGCGCCAGCAGCTTACCGGGACAGGGGCCCCTCTCTGGGGCCAACGTCCTGACTTTC. Protein product: CASSLPGQGPLSGANVLTF.

The gene calls are TRBV19 and TRBJ2-7; a possible D gene is TRBD2 (5 bases). The CDR3 sequence is 13 residues long. The V and J ends lost 7 bases and 4 bases respectively, with 14 bases between them. CDR1 and CDR2 (germline): LNHDA, SQIVND (reference sequence). The CDR3 sequence is CASKLQGGYEQYF. As DNA, the CDR3 is TGTGCCAGTAAGTTGCAAGGAGGATACGAGCAGTACTTC.

V and J are TRBV4-1 and TRBJ2-1; D may be TRBD1 (5 bases). The V gene lost 5 bases and the J gene lost 10 bases, with 21 bases spanning the gap. Germline CDR1 is MGHRA and CDR2 is YSYEKL. There are 15 residues in the CDR3. CDR3 protein: CASSVSIIRDKEQFF. CDR3 nucleotides: TGCGCCAGCAGCGTAAGTATTATCAGGGATAAGGAGCAGTTCTTC.

This chain joins TRBV12-5 and TRBJ2-7; 10 nucleotides match TRBD1. CDR1 is LGHNT and CDR2 is FRNRAP in the germline V gene. The junction had 10 bases not matched to a gene; V was cut back by 2 bases and J by 3 bases. This CDR3 is built from 17 residues. The CDR3 coding sequence is TGTGCTAGTGGTTTGCCACCAGGACAGGGGGTGAGCTACGAGCAGTACTTC. Residues: CASGLPPGQGVSYEQYF. The full variable domain, completed using reference TRBV12-5 and TRBJ2-7, is DARVTQTPRHKVTEMGQEVTMRCQPILGHNTVFWYRQTMMQGLELLAYFRNRAPLDDSGMPKDRFSAEMPDATLATLKIQPSEPRDSAVYFCASGLPPGQGVSYEQYFGPGTRLTVT.

This clone was seen only once. This same CDR3 is encoded by further DNA sequences in the sample. The chain joins TRBV18 to TRBJ2-3; 11 nucleotides match TRBD2. Germline loops: CDR1 KGHSH, CDR2 LQKENI. The J segment lost 4 bases and the V segment lost 3 bases, leaving 3 bases of the junction unmatched. The CDR3 consists of 15 residues. CDR3 loop: CASSPGTSGADTQYF. The CDR3 DNA sequence: TGTGCCAGCTCACCCGGGACTAGCGGAGCAGATACGCAGTATTTT.

The chain links TRBV19 to TRBJ1-1; TRBD1 is a possible D gene (6 bases). Germline V gene sequence: CDR1 LNHDA, CDR2 SQIVND (reference sequence). The CDR3 runs to 15 residues. Trimming removed 5 bases from V and 1 base from J, with 14 bases in between. The CDR3 nucleotides are TGTGCCAGTAGTTCCAGAGGACAGCCGAACACTGAAGCTTTCTTT. Protein: CASSSRGQPNTEAFF.

The chain is built from TRBV7-2 and TRBJ2-3; D perhaps matches TRBD2 (6 bases). CDR1 is SGHTA and CDR2 is FQGNSA in the germline V gene. V was trimmed by 2 bases and J by 1 base, leaving 19 bases between them. The CDR3 is made up of 18 amino acids. CDR3 residues: CASSLNGPWEVGTDTQYF. In nucleotides, the CDR3 is TGTGCCAGCAGCTTAAATGGGCCTTGGGAGGTTGGCACAGATACGCAGTATTTT.

The chain combines TRBV9 with TRBJ1-1, with TRBD1 identical over 9 bases. Germline V gene sequence: CDR1 SGDLS, CDR2 YYNGEE. V lost 0 bases to trimming and J lost 4 bases; unmatched junction nucleotides: 10. The CDR3 consists of 17 residues. CDR3 region: CASSVGGHTGGVTEAFF. The CDR3, as DNA: TGTGCCAGCAGCGTAGGGGGACATACAGGGGGCGTCACTGAAGCTTTCTTT.

V is TRBV20-1 and J is TRBJ2-7; D gene uncertain. Trimming took 1 base from V and 6 from J, leaving 7 bases between them. The CDR3 is 11 amino acids. CDR1 is DFQATT and CDR2 is SNEGSKA in the germline V gene (reference sequence). The CDR3 DNA reads TGCAGTGCTAGAGCCAGCCCCGAGCAGTACTTC. Residues: CSARASPEQYF.

J is TRBJ1-3 and V is TRBV7-9, with D possibly TRBD1 on 5 matching bases. The CDR3 is 14 residues long. V was trimmed by 4 bases and J by 2 bases, leaving 9 bases between them. CDR1 and CDR2 from the germline V gene are SEHNR and FQNEAQ (reference sequence). The CDR3, as DNA: TGTGCCAGCAGCTCGACAGTAACTGGAAACACCATATATTTT. This gives the protein CASSSTVTGNTIYF.

The table lists this clone with a count of one. The gene calls are TRBV15 and TRBJ2-5; D gene uncertain. The J call may be in error: the DNA end matches TRBJ2-7 better. Looked up from germline, CDR1 is LNHNV and CDR2 is YYDKDF (reference sequence). The CDR3 covers 14 residues. For the CDR3, the DNA is TGTGCCACCAGCAGAGATCTTTCAGACTACGAGCAGTACTTC. It specifies CATSRDLSDYEQYF.

The chain is built from TRBV19 and TRBJ2-1; D ambiguous. Germline V gives CDR1 LNHDA, CDR2 SQIVND (reference sequence). The CDR3 is 14 residues long. Trimming shortened V by 3 bases and J by 2 bases, and 8 bases separated the two germline ends. The CDR3 spells CASSIAATYNEQFF. The CDR3 DNA follows: TGTGCCAGTAGTATTGCGGCCACCTACAATGAGCAGTTCTTC.

The V gene is TRBV27, the J gene TRBJ2-3, with 10 bases fitting TRBD2. J was trimmed by 5 bases and V by 2 bases; bases with no gene match: 7. CDR3 size: 16 residues. The germline gives CDR1 MNHEY, CDR2 SMNVEV (reference sequence). The CDR3 DNA sequence: TGTGCCAGCAGTTTACTAGCGGGAGACCCGGTAGATACGCAGTATTTT. Translation gives CASSLLAGDPVDTQYF.

CDR3 region: CASSQYLQEEQFF. CDR3 nucleotides: TGTGCCAGCAGCCAATACCTACAAGAAGAGCAGTTCTTC. The chain has TRBV7-3 and TRBJ2-1; D remains ambiguous. V was clipped by 5 bases and J by 10 bases, with 15 bases between them. This CDR3 has 13 residues. CDR1 SGHTA and CDR2 FQGTGA come from the germline V gene.

This sequence joins TRBV6-5 and TRBJ2-3, with 7 nucleotides matching TRBD2. Per germline, CDR1 MNHEY and CDR2 SVGAGI. J gave up 2 bases and V 2 bases, and 4 bases lay outside the gene matches. The CDR3 totals 15 residues. The CDR3 nucleotides read TGTGCCAGCAGTTACGCCGCGGGGGACACAGATACGCAGTATTTT. It codes for CASSYAAGDTDTQYF.

This chain links TRBV19 with TRBJ2-7, with D perhaps TRBD2 (5 bases). This CDR3 contains 14 residues. Germline CDR1 is LNHDA and CDR2 is SQIVND (reference sequence). V was shortened by 9 bases and J by 3 bases, with 18 bases between the two germline ends. The CDR3 region has the DNA TGTGCCAGCGCCTTCTCCGAGGGTGACTACGAGCAGTACTTC. It codes for CASAFSEGDYEQYF.

J is TRBJ2-1 and V is TRBV6-6, with TRBD2 matching 7 bases. With 0 bases clipped from V and 5 bases from J, the junction kept 1 base outside the gene matches. Germline CDR1 and CDR2: MNHNY and SVGAGI (reference sequence). This CDR3 spans 14 amino acids. The CDR3 here is CASSYSLADNEQFF. CDR3 sequence (DNA): TGTGCCAGCAGTTACTCCCTAGCGGACAATGAGCAGTTCTTC.